The sequence of this TCR beta chain was determined in a study of T cell clones after liver transplantation. Study background: Subjects received no induction therapy and standard immunosuppression until randomization at 12-24 months post-transplant.

Overall study findings and caveats: Conclusions were preliminary, with small, heterogeneous patient groups. Graft donor-reactive T cells possibly entered the graft instead of undergoing deletion.

This CDR3 spans 15 amino acids. Per germline, CDR1 SSHAT and CDR2 FNYEAQ (reference sequence). After removal of 5 bases from V and 6 bases from J, the junction contained 10 bases not matched to a gene. Method: immunoSEQ multiplex PCR; TCRdb's copy keeps in-frame clones and lacks some. The sample has about 80,000 clones, about 84% seen once. About this clone itself: Its antigen remains unknown.

Sample: CD4+ T cells from blood, taken around 42 months after liver transplant. The source of this sequence is a human patient who received a liver transplant. The graft donor may account for some of the T cells. V gene TRBV7-7 combines with J gene TRBJ2-3; 8 nucleotides agree with TRBD2. In DNA, the CDR3 is TGTGCCAGCAGCGGGGGAGCGGGAGCTTGGGATACGCAGTATTTT. Amino acids: CASSGGAGAWDTQYF.